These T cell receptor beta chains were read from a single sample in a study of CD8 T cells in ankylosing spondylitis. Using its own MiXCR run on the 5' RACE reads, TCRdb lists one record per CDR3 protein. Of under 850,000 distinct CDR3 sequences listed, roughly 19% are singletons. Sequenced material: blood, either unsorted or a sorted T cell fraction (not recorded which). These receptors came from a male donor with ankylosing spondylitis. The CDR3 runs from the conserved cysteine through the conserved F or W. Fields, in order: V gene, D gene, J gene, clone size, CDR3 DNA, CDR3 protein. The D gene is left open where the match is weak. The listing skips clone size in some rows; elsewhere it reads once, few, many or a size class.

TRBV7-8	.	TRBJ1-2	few	TGTGCCAGCAGCTTGGGACTACAGGGAGACTATGGCTACACCTTC	CASSLGLQGDYGYTF
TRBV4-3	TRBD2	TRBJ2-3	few	TGCGCCAGCAGCCAAGAGACCAGCGGGAGGGCCAAAGATACGCAGTATTTT	CASSQETSGRAKDTQYF
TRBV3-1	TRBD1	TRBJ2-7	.	TGTGCCAGCTGCCTCGGACAGGGGAATATCTACGAGCAGTACTTC	CASCLGQGNIYEQYF
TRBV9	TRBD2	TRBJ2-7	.	TGTGCCAGCAGCGTAGAGGCTAGCGGGGGGTTGTACGAGCAGTACTTC	CASSVEASGGLYEQYF
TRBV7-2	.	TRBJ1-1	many	TGTGCCAGCAGCTTAGGGGGGCAGGGGAGCACTGAAGCTTTCTTT	CASSLGGQGSTEAFF
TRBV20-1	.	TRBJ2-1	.	TGCAGTGCTAGAGTCTGGTCGGTAAGCTCCTACAATGAGCAGTTCTTC	CSARVWSVSSYNEQFF
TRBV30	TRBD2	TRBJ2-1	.	TGTGCCTGGAGTTCCCTTTTAGCGGGAGAGTCCTACAATGAGCAGTTCTTC	CAWSSLLAGESYNEQFF
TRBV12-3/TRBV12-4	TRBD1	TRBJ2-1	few	TGTGCCAGCAGTTGGACAGGTTACAATGAGCAGTTCTTC	CASSWTGYNEQFF
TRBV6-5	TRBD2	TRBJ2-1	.	TGTGCCAGCAGCCCAGCGGGAGCTGAGCAGTTCTTC	CASSPAGAEQFF
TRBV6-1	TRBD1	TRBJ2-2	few	TGTGCCAGCAGAATCCGGGACAGGAACACCGGGGAGCTGTTTTTT	CASRIRDRNTGELFF
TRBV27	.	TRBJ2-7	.	TGTGCCAGTCGACTGGGGGAGGCCGCCTACGAGCAGTACTTC	CASRLGEAAYEQYF
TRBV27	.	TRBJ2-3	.	TGTGCCAGCAGTTCGCCAAACACAGATACGCAGTATTTT	CASSSPNTDTQYF
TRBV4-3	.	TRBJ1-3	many	TGCGCCAGCAGCCAAGATTCCCTGAGTGCTGGAAACACCATATATTTT	CASSQDSLSAGNTIYF
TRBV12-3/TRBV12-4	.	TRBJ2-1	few	TGTGCCAGCAGTGTGCGCAATGAGCAGTTCTTC	CASSVRNEQFF